This T cell receptor (beta chain) was found in a study of T cell responses to AZD1222 COVID-19 vaccine. Notes on this clone: What it recognizes is unknown.

TCRdb's copy holds only in-frame clones and misses some; the assay was immunoSEQ multiplex PCR. In the table there are over 85,000 clones, 88% of which are singletons. Regarding the study as a whole: Recipients of two AZD1222 doses showed rising Spike-specific TCR breadth and depth. Spike was spanned by vaccine-associated CD4 TCRs, with dominance at 160-218 and 743-854. The donors showed a predominance of white British ancestry and of females, with possible underestimation of clonal diversity.

Source: peripheral blood, taken on day 0 of AZD1222 vaccination. The source is an adult in good health.

The CDR3 here is CSGTSGLADTQYF. The CDR3 DNA reads as TGCAGCGGGACTAGCGGATTGGCAGATACGCAGTATTTT. V gene TRBV29-1 combines with J gene TRBJ2-3, with 10 bases identical to TRBD2. Losses at the gene ends were 7 bases for V and 4 bases for J; bases not matched to a gene: 5. CDR1 is SQVTM and CDR2 is ANQGSEA in the germline V gene. The CDR3 has 13 residues.